One sample yielded the 4 T cell receptor beta chains listed below, sequenced in a study of T cell responses to AZD1222 COVID-19 vaccine. Clones were read by immunoSEQ multiplex PCR, and TCRdb kept only the in-frame ones, dropping some. This sample has 130,000 or so clones; roughly 90% occur once, and the top ten carry approximately 3.8%. Sequenced material: peripheral blood, taken 28 days after the second AZD1222 dose. Receptor source: an adult who received the AZD1222 COVID-19 vaccine.

This clone was recorded once. The V and J genes are TRBV6-2 or TRBV6-3 and TRBJ2-1, with D possibly matching TRBD2 (6 bases). V lost 3 bases and J 9 bases, leaving 18 bases between the germline ends. This CDR3 spans 15 amino acids. Germline V gene sequence: CDR1 MNHEY, CDR2 SVGEGT. CDR3 in amino acids: CASSYRETPRSEQFF. The CDR3 region has the DNA TGTGCCAGCAGTTATCGGGAGACCCCACGGAGTGAGCAGTTCTTC.

The chain links TRBV4-2 to TRBJ2-3; 7 bases align to TRBD1. Germline CDR1 LGHNA, CDR2 YNFKEQ. This CDR3 has 16 residues. After removal of 4 bases from V and 6 bases from J, the junction contained 13 bases not matched to a gene. CDR3 nucleotide sequence: TGTGCCAGCAGCCTAAGAGGGGGCTCTTTGGGGGATACGCAGTATTTT. Its protein product is CASSLRGGSLGDTQYF.

V usage is TRBV4-1 and J usage is TRBJ2-1, with a tentative D call TRBD2 (6 bases). V was shortened by 0 bases and J by 8 bases, with 17 bases between the two germline ends. Germline V gene lookup returns CDR1 MGHRA and CDR2 YSYEKL. The CDR3 contains 16 residues. The CDR3 reads CASSQDVAGGKDEQFF. The CDR3 DNA is TGCGCCAGCAGCCAAGATGTTGCTGGCGGGAAGGATGAGCAGTTCTTC.

This clone was recorded a few times. CDR3 sequence reads: CASRDISSGNTIYF. CDR3 bases: TGCGCCAGCCGGGACATAAGCTCTGGAAACACCATATATTTT. The rearrangement joins TRBV5-1 to TRBJ1-3, with a weak D call TRBD1 (6 bases). V was clipped by 7 bases and J by 0 bases, with 11 bases between them. Germline V gene lookup returns CDR1 SGHRS and CDR2 YFSETQ. This CDR3 has 14 amino acids.